The TCR beta chain described here comes from a study of tumor-infiltrating lymphocytes in primary liver carcinoma. About the study: Tumor stage was T1-T3 N0M0, and tumor size was about 4 to 10 cm across.

Study outcomes and limitations: Blood fell significantly below tumors in its top-250-clone fraction (p = 0.039).

Unsorted whole blood served as the source of blood RNA, and germline DNA was extracted as well. The patients carried chronic HBV infection and had received no treatment. Investigators obtained approximately 3.9 milliliters of peripheral blood ahead of surgery. As for this clonotype: What it recognizes is unknown. One end of the junction is discordant with germline, which a read error may explain.

Starting material of 500 ng total RNA yielded TCR beta cDNA via a constant-region primer. Investigators got TCR beta libraries out of three nested multiplex PCR rounds, done with slightly modified ARM-PCR. Using its own MiXCR run on the multiplex PCR reads, TCRdb lists one record per CDR3 protein. This sample yields hundreds of thousands of distinct CDR3 sequences, of which more than 55% are seen a single time; about 18% belongs to the top ten. The TCR was taken from a woman aged 25 to 39 with primary liver carcinoma and hepatitis B virus infection. The sequencing input was peripheral blood.

The DNA for the CDR3 is TGTGCCAGCAGCTCCAGCCCCGGCGGGAGCTATCAAAGTAATGAGCAGCTCTTC. Its protein product is CASSSSPGGSYQSNEQLF. The chain carries TRBV11-2 and TRBJ2-1; 7 nucleotides agree with TRBD2. Germline assignment: CDR1 SGHAT and CDR2 FQNNGV. The CDR3 loop spans 18 amino acids.